This is a list of T cell receptor beta chains from one sample in a study of OX40 agonist ivuxolimab in advanced cancers. TCRdb keeps only in-frame clones here, not all; method: immunoSEQ multiplex PCR. The table shows around 55,000 clones, with around 85% occurring only once. The source was CD4+ or CD8+ T cells sorted from blood, collected in a trial of the OX40 agonist ivuxolimab. The receptors were sampled from an adult with an advanced solid tumor such as melanoma, head and neck, liver or kidney cancer. CDR3s include the opening cysteine and the closing phenylalanine or tryptophan. The D gene is left open where the match is weak. Clone sizes are given selectively: once, few, many, or a class where the clone is expanded.

len	v_gene	j_gene	abundance	d_gene	CDR3nt	CDR3aa
17	TRBV5-1	TRBJ2-3	once	TRBD2	TGCGCCAGCAGCGAAGATTTTGGGACTAGCGGCACAGATACGCAGTATTTT	CASSEDFGTSGTDTQYF
13	TRBV29-1	TRBJ2-1	-	TRBD2	TGCAGCGTTGCTAGCGGGGGGCTGGGTGAGCAGTTCTTC	CSVASGGLGEQFF
13	TRBV29-1	TRBJ2-6	few	-	TGCAGCGTTGAGGGCCCTGGGGCCAACGTCCTGACTTTC	CSVEGPGANVLTF
15	TRBV13	TRBJ1-2	-	-	TGTGCCAGCAGCCTGCAGGGGTGGTTGCAGAATGGCTACACCTTC	CASSLQGWLQNGYTF
16	TRBV23-1	TRBJ2-3	-	-	TGCGCCAGCAGTCATGGTAAAGAGACTAGCACAGATACGCAGTATTTT	CASSHGKETSTDTQYF
14	TRBV9	TRBJ2-7	-	-	TGTGCCAGCAGCCTGGACAGCCGGGACGACGAGCAGTACTTC	CASSLDSRDDEQYF
13	TRBV5-6	TRBJ2-1	once	-	TGTGCCAGCAGCTTGGGTGGGACCGATGAGCAGTTCTTC	CASSLGGTDEQFF
15	TRBV10-1	TRBJ2-7	-	-	TGCGCCAGCAGCCCGTTCGGGACCGATGGGCTCGAGCAGTACTTC	CASSPFGTDGLEQYF
14	TRBV5-6	TRBJ2-1	-	-	TGTGCCAGCAGCTTCGGGGGAACCTACAATGAGCAGTTCTTC	CASSFGGTYNEQFF
14	TRBV9	TRBJ2-2	once	TRBD1	TGTGCCAGCGACACAGGGGGCCGACCCGGGGAGCTGTTTTTT	CASDTGGRPGELFF
17	TRBV9	TRBJ1-2	-	TRBD1	TGTGCCAGCAGCACCAGAGGGAGGGGGCGATATGACTATGGCTACACCTTC	CASSTRGRGRYDYGYTF
12	TRBV5-6	TRBJ1-4	-	-	TGTGCCAGCAGCTCCGTGAATGAAAAACTGTTTTTT	CASSSVNEKLFF
15	TRBV11-1	TRBJ2-2	-	TRBD1	TGTGCCAGCAGCTTACTTACAGGGGGCACCGGGGAGCTGTTTTTT	CASSLLTGGTGELFF
14	TRBV19	TRBJ2-7	few	TRBD1	TGTGCCAGTAGTATGGGACAGGGACTCTACGAGCAGTACTTC	CASSMGQGLYEQYF
15	TRBV4-1	TRBJ2-5	once	-	TGCGCCAGCAGCCCGAACCGGGACCCCCAAGAGACCCAGTACTTC	CASSPNRDPQETQYF
15	TRBV27	TRBJ2-7	-	TRBD1	TGTGCCAGCAGTCCCAACAGGGGGCCCAGCTTCGAGCAGTACTTC	CASSPNRGPSFEQYF
13	TRBV7-9	TRBJ2-7	-	-	TGTGCCAGCAGCTCGTGGGGGTTCTTGGAGCAGTACTTC	CASSSWGFLEQYF
20	TRBV19	TRBJ1-1	-	TRBD1	TGTGCCAGTAGTATTTTCTTCGGACAGGGAAGTTTTCGGATGAACACTGAAGCTTTCTTT	CASSIFFGQGSFRMNTEAFF
14	TRBV6-6	TRBJ1-1	-	TRBD1	TGTGCCAGCAGCTCCGACAGGGGCATTGCCGAAGCTTTCTTT	CASSSDRGIAEAFF
15	TRBV27	TRBJ2-1	-	TRBD2	TGTGCCAGCAGTCCCCCCGGGGGGGGTTGGAATGAGCAGTTCTTC	CASSPPGGGWNEQFF
15	TRBV6-5	TRBJ1-5	-	-	TGTGCCAGCACTCCCTTGGCGGGTAGCAATCAGCCCCAGCATTTT	CASTPLAGSNQPQHF
15	TRBV2	TRBJ2-7	-	-	TGTGCCAGCAGCCTACTAGTGGGGGATTCCTACGAGCAGTACTTC	CASSLLVGDSYEQYF
16	TRBV2	TRBJ1-2	-	TRBD1	TGTGCCAGCAGTGTTGTGAGGGCAGGGGGCGAGCATGGCTACACCTTC	CASSVVRAGGEHGYTF
15	TRBV6-6	TRBJ2-7	-	TRBD2	TGTGCCAGCAGATCCTTAGCGGGGGGCCTCTACGAGCAGTACTTC	CASRSLAGGLYEQYF
14	TRBV11-1	TRBJ2-1	-	-	TGTGCCAGCAGCTTGGGAATACGTTCCAATGAGCAGTTCTTC	CASSLGIRSNEQFF
14	TRBV7-9	TRBJ2-7	-	TRBD1	TGTGCCAGCAGCTCGGGACAGGGGTCCTACGAGCAGTACTTC	CASSSGQGSYEQYF
12	TRBV6-1	TRBJ1-1	-	-	TGTGCCAGCAGTGAAGGTTGGCTTGAAGCTTTCTTT	CASSEGWLEAFF
17	TRBV7-6	TRBJ2-1	-	TRBD1	TGTGCCAGCAGCTTAGGTAATCCGTTGGACAGGGCCAATGAGCAGTTCTTC	CASSLGNPLDRANEQFF
16	TRBV19	TRBJ2-1	-	-	TGTGCCAGTAGTATTAATGAAGGGGGGGGTTACAATGAGCAGTTCTTC	CASSINEGGGYNEQFF
15	TRBV14	TRBJ2-7	-	TRBD1	TGTGCCAGCAGCCAAGTTAGGGGGCCTTACTACGAGCAGTACTTC	CASSQVRGPYYEQYF
15	TRBV7-9	TRBJ1-3	-	-	TGTGCCAGCAGGGCCGGGCTTGGGACTGGAAACACCATATATTTT	CASRAGLGTGNTIYF
16	TRBV5-6	TRBJ2-2	few	-	TGTGCCAGCAGCTTTTTGATGAAGGGGAACACCGGGGAGCTGTTTTTT	CASSFLMKGNTGELFF
15	TRBV9	TRBJ1-5	-	-	TGTGCCAGCAGCGTAGGAGGGGCTGGCAATCAGCCCCAGCATTTT	CASSVGGAGNQPQHF
11	TRBV6-5	TRBJ2-5	few	-	TGTGCCAGCAGTTACTCGGAGACCCAGTACTTC	CASSYSETQYF
15	TRBV9	TRBJ2-2	once	TRBD1	TGTGCCAGCGGAGGGCAGGGGGCGCTTACCGGGGAGCTGTTTTTT	CASGGQGALTGELFF
15	TRBV27	TRBJ1-5	-	-	TGTGCCAGCAGTTTAAGAGGGGCTCCTAATCAGCCCCAGCATTTT	CASSLRGAPNQPQHF
14	TRBV9	TRBJ1-3	-	-	TGTGCCAGCGGAACGGGGGACTCTGGAAACACCATATATTTT	CASGTGDSGNTIYF
15	TRBV5-6	TRBJ1-5	-	-	TGTGCCAGCAGTTTTGCCGGGTCAAAGAATCAGCCCCAGCATTTT	CASSFAGSKNQPQHF
14	TRBV21-1	TRBJ1-1	-	-	TGTGCCAGCAGCCCCCAACGGCGGGGCACTGAAGCTTTCTTT	CASSPQRRGTEAFF
14	TRBV5-6	TRBJ2-7	-	-	TGTGCCAGCAGCTCCCGGGACCTAACCTACGAGCAGTACTTC	CASSSRDLTYEQYF
15	TRBV14	TRBJ2-7	-	TRBD1	TGTGCCAGCAGCCAAGGGACAGGGGGCTCCTACGAGCAGTACTTC	CASSQGTGGSYEQYF